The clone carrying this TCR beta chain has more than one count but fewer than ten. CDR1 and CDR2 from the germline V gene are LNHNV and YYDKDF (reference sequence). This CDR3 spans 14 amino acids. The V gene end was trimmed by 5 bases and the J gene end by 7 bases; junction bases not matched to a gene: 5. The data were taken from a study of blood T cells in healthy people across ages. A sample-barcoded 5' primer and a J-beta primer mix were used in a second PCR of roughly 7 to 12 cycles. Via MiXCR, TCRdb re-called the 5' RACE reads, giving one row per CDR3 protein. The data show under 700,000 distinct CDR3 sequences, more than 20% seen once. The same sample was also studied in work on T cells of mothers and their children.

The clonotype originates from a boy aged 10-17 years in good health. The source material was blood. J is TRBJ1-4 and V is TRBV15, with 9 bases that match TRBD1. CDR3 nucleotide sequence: TGTGCCACCAGCGTCCGGGACAGGGTTGAAAAACTGTTTTTT. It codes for CATSVRDRVEKLFF.